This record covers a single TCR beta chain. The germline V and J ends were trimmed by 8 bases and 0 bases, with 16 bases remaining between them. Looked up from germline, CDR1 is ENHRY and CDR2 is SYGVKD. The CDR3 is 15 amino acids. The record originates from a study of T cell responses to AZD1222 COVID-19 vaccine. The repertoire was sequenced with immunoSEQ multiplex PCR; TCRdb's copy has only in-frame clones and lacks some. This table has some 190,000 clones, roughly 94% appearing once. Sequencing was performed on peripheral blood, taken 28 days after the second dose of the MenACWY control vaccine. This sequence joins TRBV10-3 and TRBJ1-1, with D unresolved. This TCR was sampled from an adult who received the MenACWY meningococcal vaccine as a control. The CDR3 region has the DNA TGTGCCATCCCCCCCGCCCCCAGCTTGAACACTGAAGCTTTCTTT. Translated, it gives CAIPPAPSLNTEAFF.